The 10 T cell receptor beta chains given below trace back to one sample, sequenced in a study of blood T cells in healthy people across ages. For the second PCR, which ran for 7 to 11 cycles, a sample-barcoded 5' primer and a J-beta primer mix were used. TCRdb used MiXCR to reprocess the 5' RACE reads, holding one entry per CDR3 protein. The sample shows nearly 800,000 distinct CDR3 sequences, roughly three fifths of them seen only once. The specimen sequenced was blood. These receptors were taken from a man between 35 and 55 years old in good health.

Concerning this clonotype: A junction boundary mismatches the germline segment, possibly from a read error. The chain recombines TRBV5-1 with TRBJ1-4; 7 bases match TRBD1. CDR1 is SGHRS, CDR2 YFSETQ, per germline. The CDR3 is 15 amino acids. The CDR3 coding sequence is TGCGCCAGCAGCTTCGTGGGGACAGAGAATGAAGAACTGTTTTTT. Translation: CASSFVGTENEELFF. Looking up the rest from reference TRBV5-1 and TRBJ1-4 gives the full variable domain: KAGVTQTPRYLIKTRGQQVTLSCSPISGHRSVSWYQQTPGQGLQFLFEYFSETQRNKGNFPGRFSGRQFSNSRSEMNVSTLELGDSALYLCASSFVGTENEELFFGSGTQLSVL.

This clonotype was observed once. The rearrangement joins TRBV20-1 to TRBJ2-2; no firm D call. The V gene's germline CDR1 is DFQATT and CDR2 SNEGSKA (reference sequence). This CDR3 region has 12 residues. V lost 3 bases and J lost 1, with 3 bases in between. The CDR3 spells CSASKNTGELFF. CDR3 DNA sequence: TGCAGTGCTAGTAAGAACACCGGGGAGCTGTTTTTT.

This rearrangement joins TRBV7-3 to TRBJ1-6; 8 nucleotides align to TRBD1. The CDR3 loop spans 15 amino acids. V was pared by 5 bases and J by 4 bases, with 4 bases of the junction left unmatched. Germline assignment: CDR1 SGHTA and CDR2 FQGTGA. This chain's CDR3 is CASSTTGEYNSPLHF. CDR3 DNA sequence: TGTGCCAGCAGCACGACAGGGGAGTATAATTCACCCCTCCACTTT. The whole variable domain, filled in from reference TRBV7-3 and TRBJ1-6, reads GAGVSQTPSNKVTEKGKYVELRCDPISGHTALYWYRQSLGQGPEFLIYFQGTGAADDSGLPNDRFFAVRPEGSVSTLKIQRTERGDSAVYLCASSTTGEYNSPLHFGNGTRLTVT.

In nucleotides, the CDR3 is TGTGCCAGCAGCCACCACGTCAGGGGAGGCAATGAGCAGTTCTTC. Its translation is CASSHHVRGGNEQFF. The gene calls are TRBV7-9 and TRBJ2-1; TRBD1 or TRBD2 may be the D gene (6 bases each). The CDR3 extends over 15 amino acids. CDR1 SEHNR and CDR2 FQNEAQ come from the germline V gene (reference sequence). The V and J ends lost 5 bases and 6 bases respectively, with 17 bases between them.

This chain uses TRBV14 with TRBJ2-7; D unclear. Germline assignment: CDR1 SGHDN and CDR2 FVKESK. The CDR3 runs to 13 residues. Trimming cost V 0 bases and J 6 bases, with 9 bases left between them. The CDR3 nucleotides read TGTGCCAGCAGCCAAGATCCTAGGGCCGAGCAGTACTTC. Amino acid sequence: CASSQDPRAEQYF.

This clonotype was observed a handful of times. The genes are TRBV6-2 or TRBV6-3 and TRBJ2-1; D not resolved. Germline lookup yields CDR1 MNHEY and CDR2 SVGEGT. This CDR3 is 13 amino acids long. Trimming stripped 6 bases from V and 7 bases from J, with 13 bases between. The CDR3 sequence: CASSAGRRNEQFF. In DNA form, the CDR3 reads TGTGCCAGCAGCGCCGGCCGAAGAAATGAGCAGTTCTTC.

This clonotype was counted once. One junction end disagrees with the germline gene, perhaps due to a read error. The chain carries TRBV20-1 and TRBJ2-7; the match to TRBD2 covers 11 bases. Germline lookup yields CDR1 DFQATT and CDR2 SNEGSKA (reference sequence). CDR3 length: 16 residues. CDR3 sequence: CSATRLAGSQVYERYF. CDR3 DNA: TGCAGTGCTACGAGACTAGCGGGAAGCCAGGTCTACGAGCGGTACTTC.

This rearrangement joins TRBV20-1 to TRBJ2-3, with 8 bases lining up with TRBD2. The germline V gene encodes CDR1 DFQATT and CDR2 SNEGSKA (reference sequence). V lost 5 bases, J lost 7 bases, and 14 bases stayed unmatched. The CDR3 has 15 amino acids. In nucleotides, the CDR3 is TGCAGTGCTCCTCGACCGGGACTAGGGTGGAATACGCAGTATTTT. Translating it yields CSAPRPGLGWNTQYF.

The chain links TRBV18 to TRBJ2-3; no reliable D call. V dropped 0 bases and J dropped 3 bases, with 7 bases sitting between them. CDR3 length: 14 residues. Germline CDR1 and CDR2: KGHSH and LQKENI. DNA for the CDR3: TGTGCCAGCTCACCACCGACCAGTACAGATACGCAGTATTTT. Amino acids: CASSPPTSTDTQYF.

This rearrangement joins TRBV28 to TRBJ2-2; 7 nucleotides agree with TRBD1. Germline CDR1 reads MDHEN; CDR2 reads SYDVKM. The trim removed 4 bases at V and 3 bases at J, leaving 8 bases unmatched. The CDR3 runs to 16 residues. CDR3 nucleotide sequence: TGTGCCAGCAGTTCGGGGAAGGGACAGTACACCGGGGAGCTGTTTTTT. It specifies CASSSGKGQYTGELFF.